Presented here are 22 T cell receptor beta chains from one specimen sequenced in a study of shared clonotypes between healthy human individuals. Data came from immunoSEQ multiplex PCR; TCRdb stores just in-frame clones and leaves some out. The sample lists about 480,000 clones, over 60% seen once, with approximately 12% in the top ten. Input material: PBMCs. All receptors derive from a woman aged 40 to 50 in good health. Some clones in this sample may be carry-over from other donors' samples.

The chain couples TRBV4-2 to TRBJ2-1; 9 bases map to TRBD2. The CDR3 covers 17 residues. J lost 7 bases, V lost 0 bases, and 10 bases had no gene match. Germline CDR1 reads LGHNA; CDR2 reads YNFKEQ. CDR3 sequence (DNA): TGTGCCAGCAGCCAAGACTTAGTACTAGCGGGCGCAAATGAGCAGTTCTTC. Its translation is CASSQDLVLAGANEQFF.

The J gene is TRBJ2-7, the V gene TRBV5-6; TRBD1 matches 10 bases. Germline values: CDR1 SGHDT, CDR2 YYEEEE. V dropped 0 bases and J dropped 3; count of bases not matched to a gene: 3. The CDR3 extends over 15 amino acids. DNA for the CDR3: TGTGCCAGCAGCTTGGGGACAGGGGGTTTCTACGAGCAGTACTTC. Its protein is CASSLGTGGFYEQYF.

The rearrangement uses TRBV6-1 and TRBJ2-7, with D unresolved. With 7 bases removed from V and 2 bases from J, the gap between germline ends came to 15 bases. CDR3 length equals 14 residues. Germline V gene lookup returns CDR1 MNHNS and CDR2 SASEGT. The CDR3 coding sequence is TGTGCCAGCAAACCGCAGTTATCCGCCTACGAGCAGTACTTC. It is translated as CASKPQLSAYEQYF.

Worth noting for this clone: In the same sample, other DNA sequences code for this CDR3. The J gene is TRBJ1-2, the V gene TRBV28; D is possibly TRBD1 (5 bases). The CDR3 consists of 13 residues. Trimming took 3 bases from V and 4 from J, leaving 9 bases between them. CDR1 MDHEN and CDR2 SYDVKM come from the germline V gene. The CDR3 nucleotides are TGTGCCAGCAGTTTGGGGGGTAGCTATGGCTACACCTTC. Translating it yields CASSLGGSYGYTF.

This chain uses TRBV7-3 with TRBJ2-1, with D possibly being TRBD1 (7 bases). The CDR3 is 15 amino acids. Trimming pared 5 bases from V and 14 bases from J, leaving 25 bases between. Per germline, CDR1 SGHTA and CDR2 FQGTGA. The CDR3 sequence: CASSPQGGTQQGKFF. The CDR3 DNA reads TGTGCCAGCAGCCCCCAGGGAGGAACTCAACAGGGGAAGTTCTTC.

This rearrangement joins TRBV14 to TRBJ2-7; TRBD2 matches at 9 bases. CDR3 length equals 15 residues. Germline assignment: CDR1 SGHDN and CDR2 FVKESK. With V trimmed by 5 bases and J by 3 bases, 8 bases remained unmatched. The CDR3 here is CASSVGAGGDYEQYF. As DNA, the CDR3 is TGTGCCAGCAGCGTAGGAGCGGGAGGTGACTACGAGCAGTACTTC.

Concerning this clone itself: Additional DNA sequences in this sample encode the identical CDR3. The chain has TRBV5-1 and TRBJ2-7, with TRBD1 as a possible D gene (6 bases). Germline CDR1 reads SGHRS; CDR2 reads YFSETQ. The CDR3 is 12 residues long. Deletions cut 3 bases from V and 4 bases from J, with 8 bases between. The CDR3 protein is CASSSDSYEQYF. The CDR3 DNA reads TGCGCCAGCAGCTCGGACAGTTACGAGCAGTACTTC.

The CDR3 sequence is CAWSMGGRTKLFF. For the CDR3, the DNA is TGTGCCTGGAGTATGGGGGGCCGGACAAAACTGTTTTTT. This sequence joins TRBV30 and TRBJ1-4; D may be TRBD1 (6 bases). Trimming removed 2 bases at V and 10 bases at J, with 14 bases between. The CDR3 covers 13 residues. Germline V CDR1 and CDR2: GTSNPN, SVGIG (reference sequence). Full variable domain (remainder filled in from reference TRBV30 and TRBJ1-4): SQTIHQWPATLVQPVGSPLSLECTVEGTSNPNLYWYRQAAGRGLQLLFYSVGIGQISSEVPQNLSASRPQDRQFILSSKKLLLSDSGFYLCAWSMGGRTKLFFGSGTQLSVL.

The chain couples TRBV28 to TRBJ1-4, with D uncertain. Germline CDR1 is MDHEN and CDR2 is SYDVKM. CDR3 length equals 14 residues. The V end was cut by 2 bases, the J end by 7 bases, with 11 bases between. The CDR3 nucleotides read TGTGCCAGCAGTTTAGGCCTGATGGGTGAAAAACTGTTTTTT. Translating it yields CASSLGLMGEKLFF.

V and J are TRBV18 and TRBJ1-5; D possibly corresponds to TRBD1 (5 bases). The germline gives CDR1 KGHSH, CDR2 LQKENI. The V gene lost 3 bases and the J gene lost 3 bases, with 9 bases spanning the gap. The CDR3 has 14 amino acids. The CDR3 coding sequence is TGTGCCAGCTCACCGGGGGGATACAATCAGCCCCAGCATTTT. This codes for CASSPGGYNQPQHF.

This chain joins TRBV7-2 and TRBJ2-5, with 8 bases lining up with TRBD2. The CDR3 spans 15 residues. The V gene end was trimmed by 2 bases and the J gene end by 2 bases; junction bases not matched to a gene: 4. Germline lookup yields CDR1 SGHTA and CDR2 FQGNSA. The CDR3 DNA reads as TGTGCCAGCAGCTTAACGGGAGGGTATCAAGAGACCCAGTACTTC. Protein product: CASSLTGGYQETQYF.

The V gene is TRBV27, the J gene TRBJ2-7, with TRBD1 matching 10 bases. There are 14 residues in the CDR3. Per germline, CDR1 MNHEY and CDR2 SMNVEV (reference sequence). The V gene end was trimmed by 6 bases and the J gene end by 3 bases; junction bases not matched to a gene: 5. CDR3 protein: CASSYRDRGYEQYF. The CDR3 bases are TGTGCCAGCAGCTACCGGGACAGGGGCTACGAGCAGTACTTC.

The V and J genes are TRBV6-5 and TRBJ2-2, with 10 nucleotides matching TRBD2. Unmatched junction bases numbered 6, after V lost 4 bases and J lost 7 bases. Germline CDR1 reads MNHEY; CDR2 reads SVGAGI. This CDR3 is 15 amino acids long. This CDR3 reads CASSSLAGRGGELFF. CDR3 in DNA: TGTGCCAGCAGTTCACTAGCGGGGAGGGGCGGGGAGCTGTTTTTT.

The CDR3 DNA follows: TGTGCCAGCAGTTATAGACAGGGACGCAATCAGCCCCAGCATTTT. This translates into CASSYRQGRNQPQHF. The V call is TRBV6-5, the J call TRBJ1-5; 7 bases match TRBD1. Per germline, CDR1 MNHEY and CDR2 SVGAGI. The length of the CDR3 is 15 residues. V shed 3 bases and J 2 bases; nucleotides not matched to a gene: 4.

The gene calls are TRBV6-5 and TRBJ1-2; 7 nucleotides align to TRBD1. The CDR3 contains 15 residues. Unmatched junction bases numbered 11, after V lost 6 bases and J lost 4 bases. Germline V gene lookup returns CDR1 MNHEY and CDR2 SVGAGI. The CDR3 sequence: CASSDLGQKFYGYTF. The CDR3 nucleotides are TGTGCCAGCAGCGACCTGGGACAGAAGTTCTATGGCTACACCTTC.

This chain joins TRBV7-9 and TRBJ2-1, with TRBD2 as a possible D gene (5 bases). The V gene's germline CDR1 is SEHNR and CDR2 FQNEAQ (reference sequence). The CDR3 has 16 amino acids. V was shortened by 5 bases and J by 0 bases, with 14 bases between the two germline ends. CDR3 sequence (DNA): TGTGCCAGCAGCACGGCGGGTTTTAGCTCCTACAATGAGCAGTTCTTC. Protein product: CASSTAGFSSYNEQFF.

The chain is built from TRBV2 and TRBJ2-5; 11 bases map to TRBD2. Per germline, CDR1 SNHLY and CDR2 FYNNEI. With 6 bases clipped from V and 4 bases from J, the junction kept 7 bases outside the gene matches. The CDR3 extends over 15 amino acids. CDR3 sequence: CASRAGLADGETQYF. The DNA for the CDR3 is TGTGCCAGCAGGGCGGGACTAGCGGACGGAGAGACCCAGTACTTC.

The gene calls are TRBV14 and TRBJ2-7; D remains unclear. V dropped 3 bases and J dropped 2 bases, with 8 bases sitting between them. Germline V gene data show CDR1 as SGHDN and CDR2 as FVKESK. This CDR3 comprises 13 residues. Here the CDR3 reads CASSHGRTYEQYF. CDR3 bases: TGTGCCAGCAGCCACGGGCGGACCTACGAGCAGTACTTC. The full variable domain, its missing parts supplied by reference TRBV14 and TRBJ2-7, is EAGVTQFPSHSVIEKGQTVTLRCDPISGHDNLYWYRRVMGKEIKFLLHFVKESKQDESGMPNNRFLAERTGGTYSTLKVQPAELEDSGVYFCASSHGRTYEQYFGPGTRLTVT.

The chain carries TRBV28 and TRBJ1-5, with 8 bases fitting TRBD1. V lost 9 bases, J lost 0 bases, and 13 bases stayed unmatched. The CDR3 has 17 amino acids. Per the germline V gene, CDR1 is MDHEN and CDR2 is SYDVKM. The CDR3 region is CASRNRDRSYSNQPQHF. CDR3 coding DNA: TGTGCCAGTCGCAACCGGGACAGGAGTTATAGCAATCAGCCCCAGCATTTT.

The J gene is TRBJ2-7, the V gene TRBV7-2; TRBD2 matches at 9 bases. V lost 5 bases, J lost 4 bases, and 9 bases stayed unmatched. In germline, CDR1 is SGHTA, CDR2 FQGNSA. This CDR3 region has 15 residues. The CDR3 spells CASSGPSGIHYEQYF. The CDR3 nucleotides read TGTGCCAGCAGCGGGCCTAGCGGGATACATTACGAGCAGTACTTC. The full variable domain, in which reference TRBV7-2 and TRBJ2-7 provide the parts outside the CDR3, is GAGVSQSPSNKVTEKGKDVELRCDPISGHTALYWYRQSLGQGLEFLIYFQGNSAPDKSGLPSDRFSAERTGGSVSTLTIQRTQQEDSAVYLCASSGPSGIHYEQYFGPGTRLTVT.

The chain is built from TRBV7-9 and TRBJ2-3, with TRBD1 matching over 10 bases. V lost 5 bases to trimming and J lost 7 bases; unmatched junction nucleotides: 3. The CDR3 is made up of 13 amino acids. Germline V gene lookup returns CDR1 SEHNR and CDR2 FQNEAQ (reference sequence). Written as DNA, the CDR3 is TGTGCCAGCAGCCGGACAGGGGGGAATACGCAGTATTTT. Its translation: CASSRTGGNTQYF. The whole variable domain, filled in from reference TRBV7-9 and TRBJ2-3, reads DTGVSQNPRHKITKRGQNVTFRCDPISEHNRLYWYRQTLGQGPEFLTYFQNEAQLEKSRLLSDRFSAERPKGSFSTLEIQRTEQGDSAMYLCASSRTGGNTQYFGPGTRLTVL.

The table lists this clone with a count of one. Other DNA sequences in this specimen translate into the identical CDR3. This rearrangement joins TRBV5-1 to TRBJ1-1; D not resolved. Germline V gene sequence: CDR1 SGHRS, CDR2 YFSETQ. V lost 2 bases and J lost 0, with 8 bases in between. The CDR3 is 14 residues long. For the CDR3, the DNA is TGCGCCAGCAGCTTTGGAGACATGAACACTGAAGCTTTCTTT. The encoded protein is CASSFGDMNTEAFF. Using reference TRBV5-1 and TRBJ1-1 for the parts outside the CDR3, the full variable domain is KAGVTQTPRYLIKTRGQQVTLSCSPISGHRSVSWYQQTPGQGLQFLFEYFSETQRNKGNFPGRFSGRQFSNSRSEMNVSTLELGDSALYLCASSFGDMNTEAFFGQGTRLTVV.